A selection of T cell receptor beta chains follows, all from one sample in a study of blood T cell repertoires in COVID-19. TCRdb's copy holds only in-frame clones and misses some; the assay was immunoSEQ multiplex PCR. Seen here are just over 95,000 clones, approximately 82% observed once, and the top ten hold 3.5% to 5%. The sequenced material came from peripheral blood. The receptors were gathered from a man aged 55 to 70 with acute or convalescent COVID-19. CDR3s include the opening cysteine and the closing phenylalanine or tryptophan. The D gene is left open where the match is weak.

j_call v_call d_call cdr3_aa cdr3_nt
TRBJ1-1 TRBV6-5 TRBD1 CASSYIDRGLTEAFF TGTGCCAGCAGTTATATTGACAGGGGGCTTACTGAAGCTTTCTTT
TRBJ2-1 TRBV4-2 TRBD2 CASSQDSGGGAGNEQFF TGTGCCAGCAGCCAAGATTCGGGCGGGGGGGCTGGCAATGAGCAGTTCTTC
TRBJ1-3 TRBV7-2 TRBD1 CASSLFTGASGNTIYF TGTGCCAGCAGCTTATTTACAGGGGCCTCTGGAAACACCATATATTTT
TRBJ2-1 TRBV7-8 TRBD2 CASSRGGSSYNEQFF TGTGCCAGCAGCCGCGGCGGGAGCTCCTACAATGAGCAGTTCTTC
TRBJ1-2 TRBV6-5 TRBD1 CASSYRGLGYTF TGTGCCAGCAGTTACAGGGGGCTCGGCTACACCTTC
TRBJ2-1 TRBV11-2 TRBD2 CASSMSLAGVYNEQFF TGTGCCAGCAGCATGTCACTAGCGGGAGTTTACAATGAGCAGTTCTTC
TRBJ2-2 TRBV5-4 NA CASSLVRRSSTGELFF TGTGCCAGCAGCTTGGTGCGGCGGTCGAGCACCGGGGAGCTGTTTTTT
TRBJ1-2 TRBV30 NA CAWNPLAGYTF TGTGCCTGGAATCCGTTAGCTGGCTACACCTTC
TRBJ2-7 TRBV11-2 NA CASSVGLTYEQYF TGTGCCAGCAGCGTGGGACTTACCTACGAGCAGTACTTC
TRBJ2-3 TRBV6-5 NA CASSSLGSTDTQYF TGTGCCAGCAGTTCCCTTGGCTCCACAGATACGCAGTATTTT
TRBJ1-1 TRBV9 NA CASSLSGGQVDGAEAFF TGTGCCAGCAGCCTTAGCGGGGGGCAGGTTGATGGCGCTGAAGCTTTCTTT